This T cell receptor (beta chain) comes out of a study of monozygotic twins with inflammatory bowel disease. TCRdb reprocessed the 5' RACE reads, with one entry per CDR3 protein and no DNA. The sample is made up of approximately 300,000 distinct CDR3 sequences, and the top ten hold roughly 5.8% of it. The CDR3 spans 15 residues. Germline V gene sequence: CDR1 MNHNS, CDR2 SASEGT. The sample taken for sequencing was blood. This receptor was identified in a human donor with ulcerative colitis or Crohn's disease, or a healthy co-twin of an affected twin (not recorded which). The rearrangement joins TRBV6-1 to TRBJ1-2; TCRdb designates TRBD1, a call that cannot be tested without DNA. The CDR3 protein is CASTSTGTPRNGYTF.